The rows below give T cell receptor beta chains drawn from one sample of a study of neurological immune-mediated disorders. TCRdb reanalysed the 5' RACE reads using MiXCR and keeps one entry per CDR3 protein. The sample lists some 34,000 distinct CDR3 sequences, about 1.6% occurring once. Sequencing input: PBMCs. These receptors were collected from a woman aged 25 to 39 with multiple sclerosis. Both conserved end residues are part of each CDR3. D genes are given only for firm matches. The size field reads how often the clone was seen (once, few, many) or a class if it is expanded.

CSAKLAGDTGELFF	TGCAGTGCTAAACTAGCGGGGGACACCGGGGAGCTGTTTTTT	medium-sized	TRBD2	TRBV20-1	TRBJ2-2
CATYSGFGSTEAFF	TGCGCCACCTACTCCGGGTTTGGCAGCACTGAAGCTTTCTTT	many	-	TRBV5-1	TRBJ1-1
CASSATGTTNEKLFF	TGTGCCAGCAGCGCGACAGGGACAACTAATGAAAAACTGTTTTTT	many	TRBD1	TRBV5-6	TRBJ1-4
CASSRTGAEQYF	TGTGCCAGCAGTAGGACAGGGGCCGAGCAGTACTTC	many	TRBD1	TRBV12-3/TRBV12-4	TRBJ2-7
CASSSRGARKNTEAFF	TGTGCCAGCAGTTCTAGGGGGGCGCGTAAGAACACTGAAGCTTTCTTT	few	-	TRBV12-3/TRBV12-4	TRBJ1-1
CASGLAGKPERYNEQFF	TGTGCTAGTGGTTTGGCCGGGAAACCGGAACGGTACAATGAGCAGTTCTTC	many	-	TRBV12-5	TRBJ2-1
CSAREDTQYF	TGCAGTGCTAGAGAAGATACGCAGTATTTT	many	-	TRBV20-1	TRBJ2-3
CASTREGGGYNEQFF	TGTGCCAGCACCCGGGAAGGGGGAGGCTACAATGAGCAGTTCTTC	many	-	TRBV12-3/TRBV12-4	TRBJ2-1
CASSAWDRGITGELFF	TGTGCCAGCAGCGCCTGGGACAGGGGTATCACCGGGGAGCTGTTTTTT	many	TRBD1	TRBV7-2	TRBJ2-2
CASSHPDRNTGELFF	TGCGCCAGCAGCCATCCAGACAGGAACACCGGGGAGCTGTTTTTT	many	-	TRBV4-3	TRBJ2-2
CASSSNQGTGEYEKLFF	TGTGCCAGCAGCTCGAATCAAGGGACAGGGGAATATGAAAAACTGTTTTTT	many	TRBD1	TRBV7-2	TRBJ1-4
CASRLQETQYF	TGTGCCAGCAGGCTCCAAGAGACCCAGTACTTC	many	-	TRBV7-2	TRBJ2-5
CSARDPGRLTDTQYF	TGCAGTGCTAGAGATCCGGGTCGTCTCACAGATACGCAGTATTTT	many	-	TRBV20-1	TRBJ2-3
CSPQEGQTQFVYGYTF	TGCAGTCCCCAGGAGGGGCAGACACAGTTCGTCTATGGCTACACCTTC	many	-	TRBV20-1	TRBJ1-2
CASSRGQGGETQYF	TGTGCCAGCAGCCGGGGACAGGGGGGAGAGACCCAGTACTTC	many	TRBD1	TRBV7-2	TRBJ2-5
CASSVPGHIDEQYF	TGTGCCAGCAGTGTCCCGGGACATATCGACGAGCAGTACTTC	many	-	TRBV6-1	TRBJ2-7
CASRSGTGTYEQYF	TGTGCCAGCAGATCCGGGACAGGGACCTACGAGCAGTACTTC	many	TRBD1	TRBV12-3/TRBV12-4	TRBJ2-7
CASSVASSSYEQYF	TGTGCCAGCAGCGTAGCTTCGAGCTCCTACGAGCAGTACTTC	many	-	TRBV9	TRBJ2-7
CSARRTDTQYF	TGCAGTGCTAGAAGGACAGATACGCAGTATTTT	many	-	TRBV20-1	TRBJ2-3
CASSQSTTMIYIQYF	TGTGCCAGCAGCCAATCAACTACCATGATATACATTCAGTACTTC	many	-	TRBV3-1	TRBJ2-4
CATSDPRQRTDTQYF	TGTGCCACCAGTGATCCACGACAGAGGACAGATACGCAGTATTTT	many	-	TRBV24-1	TRBJ2-3
CSARGASGAPSYEQYF	TGCAGTGCTAGAGGGGCTAGCGGGGCCCCCTCCTACGAGCAGTACTTC	medium-sized	TRBD2	TRBV20-1	TRBJ2-7
CASSKTGNTIYF	TGTGCCAGCAGCAAAACAGGAAACACCATATATTTT	many	-	TRBV25-1	TRBJ1-3
CASSQLGGYEQYF	TGTGCCAGCAGCCAACTAGGGGGATACGAGCAGTACTTC	many	-	TRBV6-6	TRBJ2-7
CASSWDRYEQYF	TGTGCCAGCAGTTGGGACCGCTACGAGCAGTACTTC	many	-	TRBV2	TRBJ2-7
CASSVVPRDEQFF	TGTGCCAGCAGCGTAGTGCCCCGGGATGAGCAGTTCTTC	many	-	TRBV9	TRBJ2-1
CSARSGGGTDTQYF	TGCAGTGCTAGATCGGGCGGGGGCACAGATACGCAGTATTTT	many	-	TRBV20-1	TRBJ2-3